What follows is one TCR beta chain and its context. The data stem from a study of T cell changes during pregnancy in multiple sclerosis. Using immunoSEQ multiplex PCR, the repertoire was profiled, and TCRdb retains in-frame clones only, with some absent. The sample lists roughly 79,000 clones, 85% to 95% seen once, with 0.43% in the top ten. V lost 4 bases, J lost 7 bases, and 6 bases stayed unmatched. The CDR3 loop spans 15 amino acids. CDR1 and CDR2 (germline): SGDLS, YYNGEE. The specimen comprised CD4+ T cells from peripheral blood mononuclear cells, sampled before pregnancy. This rearrangement joins TRBV9 to TRBJ1-6; 9 positions agree with TRBD1. The receptor was derived from a female donor with multiple sclerosis, enrolled in a pregnancy study. CDR3 coding DNA: TGTGCCAGCAGCTTCCGGGACAGGGAAAATTCACCCCTCCACTTT. Its protein is CASSFRDRENSPLHF.